This T cell receptor (beta chain) is drawn from a study of T cell responses to AZD1222 COVID-19 vaccine. As for this clone: Its matching antigen is unknown.

CDR3 size: 17 residues. Here immunoSEQ multiplex PCR was the method, and the copy in TCRdb shows in-frame clones only, minus some. The sample has 100,000 to 150,000 clones; roughly 86% are singletons. Study-wide findings and caveats: Vaccine-related CD4 TCRs covered spike, predominating at 160-218 and 743-854.

This sample comprised peripheral blood, obtained on day 0 of AZD1222 vaccination. This TCR came from an adult in good health. This chain links TRBV21-1 with TRBJ2-7; TRBD1 was called by the table and not checked on the DNA. TRBV21-1 is noted as a pseudogene. The chain's CDR3 is CASSKVHNRGRTYEQYF. In DNA form, the CDR3 reads TGTGCCAGCAGCAAAGTTCATAACAGGGGGCGAACCTACGAGCAGTACTTC.